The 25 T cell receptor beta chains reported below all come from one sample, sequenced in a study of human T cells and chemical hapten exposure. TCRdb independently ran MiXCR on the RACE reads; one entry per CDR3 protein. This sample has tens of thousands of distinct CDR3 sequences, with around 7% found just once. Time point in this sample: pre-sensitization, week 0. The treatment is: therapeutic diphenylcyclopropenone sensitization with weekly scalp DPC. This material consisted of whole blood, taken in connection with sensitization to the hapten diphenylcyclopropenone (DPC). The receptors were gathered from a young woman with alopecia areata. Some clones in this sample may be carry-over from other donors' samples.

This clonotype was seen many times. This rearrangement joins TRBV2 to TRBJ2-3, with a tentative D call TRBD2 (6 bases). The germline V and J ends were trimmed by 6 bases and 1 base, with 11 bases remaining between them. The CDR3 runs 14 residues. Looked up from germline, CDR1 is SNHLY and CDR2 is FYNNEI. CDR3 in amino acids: CASSRGGGTDTQYF. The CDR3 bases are TGTGCCAGCAGCCGTGGAGGGGGCACAGATACGCAGTATTTT. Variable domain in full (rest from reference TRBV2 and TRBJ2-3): EPEVTQTPSHQVTQMGQEVILRCVPISNHLYFYWYRQILGQKVEFLVSFYNNEISEKSEIFDDQFSVERPDGSNFTLKIRSTKLEDSAMYFCASSRGGGTDTQYFGPGTRLTVL.

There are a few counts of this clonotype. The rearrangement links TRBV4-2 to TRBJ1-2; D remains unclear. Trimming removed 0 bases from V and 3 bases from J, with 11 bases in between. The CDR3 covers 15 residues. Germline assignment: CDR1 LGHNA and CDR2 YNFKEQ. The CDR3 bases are TGTGCCAGCAGCCAAGAGCCGGAGGTTCACTATGGCTACACCTTC. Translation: CASSQEPEVHYGYTF.

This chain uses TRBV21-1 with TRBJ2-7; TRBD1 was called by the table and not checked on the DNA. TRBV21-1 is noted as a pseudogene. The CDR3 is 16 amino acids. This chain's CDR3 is CASSKGNRLLSYEQYF. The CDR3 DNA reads TGTGCCAGCAGCAAAGGCAACAGGTTACTTTCCTACGAGCAGTACTTC.

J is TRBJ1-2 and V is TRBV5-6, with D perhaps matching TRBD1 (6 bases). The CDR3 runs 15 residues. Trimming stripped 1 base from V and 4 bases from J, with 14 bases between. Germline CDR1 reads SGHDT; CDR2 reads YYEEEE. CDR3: CASSLPGESGYGYTF. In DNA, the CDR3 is TGTGCCAGCAGCTTGCCAGGGGAGAGCGGCTATGGCTACACCTTC.

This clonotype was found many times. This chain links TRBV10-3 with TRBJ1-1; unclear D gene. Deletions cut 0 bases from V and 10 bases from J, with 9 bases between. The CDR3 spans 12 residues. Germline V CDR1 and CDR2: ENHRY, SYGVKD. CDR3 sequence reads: CAISESEAVAFF. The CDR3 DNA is TGTGCCATCAGTGAGTCTGAAGCGGTAGCTTTCTTT.

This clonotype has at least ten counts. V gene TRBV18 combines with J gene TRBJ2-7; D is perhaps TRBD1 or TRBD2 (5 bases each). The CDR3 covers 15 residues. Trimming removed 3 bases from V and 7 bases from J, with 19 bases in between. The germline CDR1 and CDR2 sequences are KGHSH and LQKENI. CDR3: CASSPQRLGESEQYF. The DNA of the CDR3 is TGTGCCAGCTCACCCCAAAGGTTGGGGGAGAGTGAGCAGTACTTC.

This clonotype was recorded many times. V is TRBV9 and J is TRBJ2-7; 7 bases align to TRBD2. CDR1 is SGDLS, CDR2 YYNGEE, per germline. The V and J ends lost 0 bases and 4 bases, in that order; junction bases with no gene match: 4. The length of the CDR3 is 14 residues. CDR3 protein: CASSVEVGGYEQYF. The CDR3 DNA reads TGTGCCAGCAGCGTAGAAGTCGGGGGGTACGAGCAGTACTTC.

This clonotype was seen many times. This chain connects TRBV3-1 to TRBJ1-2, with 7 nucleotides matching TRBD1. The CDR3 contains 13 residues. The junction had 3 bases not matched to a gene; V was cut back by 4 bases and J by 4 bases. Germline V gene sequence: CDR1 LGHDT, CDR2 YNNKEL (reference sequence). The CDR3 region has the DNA TGTGCCAGCAGCCCGTGGGACAGCTATGGCTACACCTTC. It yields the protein CASSPWDSYGYTF.

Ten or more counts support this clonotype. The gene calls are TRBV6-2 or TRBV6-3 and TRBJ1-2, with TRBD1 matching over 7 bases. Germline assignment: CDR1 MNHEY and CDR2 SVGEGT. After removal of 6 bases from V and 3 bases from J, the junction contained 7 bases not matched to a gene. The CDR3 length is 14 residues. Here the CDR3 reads CASRSTGEDYGYTF. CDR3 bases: TGTGCCAGCAGGTCAACAGGGGAGGACTATGGCTACACCTTC.

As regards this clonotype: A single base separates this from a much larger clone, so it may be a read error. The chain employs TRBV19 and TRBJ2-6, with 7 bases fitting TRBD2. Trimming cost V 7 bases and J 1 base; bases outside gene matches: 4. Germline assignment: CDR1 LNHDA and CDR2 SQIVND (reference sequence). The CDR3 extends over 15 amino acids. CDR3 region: CASIASGSGANVLTF. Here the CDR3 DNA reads TGTGCCAGTATCGCTAGCGGATCTGGGGCCAACGTCCTGACTTTC.

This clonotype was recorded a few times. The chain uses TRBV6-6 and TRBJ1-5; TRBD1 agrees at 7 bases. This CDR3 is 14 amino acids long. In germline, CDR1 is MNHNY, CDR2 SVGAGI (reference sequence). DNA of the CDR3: TGTGGGGGACCGAGGGGGCGAGGCAATCAGCCCCAGCATTTT. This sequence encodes CGGPRGRGNQPQHF.

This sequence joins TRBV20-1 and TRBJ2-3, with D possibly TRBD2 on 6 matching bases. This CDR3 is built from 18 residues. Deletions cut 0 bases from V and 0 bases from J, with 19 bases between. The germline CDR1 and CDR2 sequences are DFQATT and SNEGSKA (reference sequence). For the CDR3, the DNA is TGCAGTGCTAGAGATCCGGGCGGGGCGGACCTCAGCACAGATACGCAGTATTTT. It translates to CSARDPGGADLSTDTQYF.

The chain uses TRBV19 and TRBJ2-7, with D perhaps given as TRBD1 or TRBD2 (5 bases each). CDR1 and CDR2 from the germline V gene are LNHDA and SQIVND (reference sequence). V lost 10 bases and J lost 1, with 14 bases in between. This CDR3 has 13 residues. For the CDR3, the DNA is TGTGCCACTCAGGGACCCTGGTCCTACGAGCAGTACTTC. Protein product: CATQGPWSYEQYF.

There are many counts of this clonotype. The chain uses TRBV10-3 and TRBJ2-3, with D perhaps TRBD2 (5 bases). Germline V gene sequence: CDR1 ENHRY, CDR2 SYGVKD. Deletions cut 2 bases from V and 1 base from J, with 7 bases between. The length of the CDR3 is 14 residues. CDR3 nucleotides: TGTGCCATCAGTGAGAGGACTGGCACAGATACGCAGTATTTT. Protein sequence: CAISERTGTDTQYF.

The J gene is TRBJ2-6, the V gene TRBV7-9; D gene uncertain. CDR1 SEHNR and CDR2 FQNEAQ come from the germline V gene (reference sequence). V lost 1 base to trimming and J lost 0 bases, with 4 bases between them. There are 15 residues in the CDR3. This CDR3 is CASSLVVSGANVLTF. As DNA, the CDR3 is TGTGCCAGCAGCTTAGTGGTCTCTGGGGCCAACGTCCTGACTTTC.

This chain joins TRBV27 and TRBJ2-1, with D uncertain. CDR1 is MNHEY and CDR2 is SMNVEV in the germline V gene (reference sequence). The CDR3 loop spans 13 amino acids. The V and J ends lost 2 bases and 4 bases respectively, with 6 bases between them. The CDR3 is CASSLRDYNEQFF. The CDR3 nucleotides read TGTGCCAGCAGTTTAAGGGATTACAATGAGCAGTTCTTC.

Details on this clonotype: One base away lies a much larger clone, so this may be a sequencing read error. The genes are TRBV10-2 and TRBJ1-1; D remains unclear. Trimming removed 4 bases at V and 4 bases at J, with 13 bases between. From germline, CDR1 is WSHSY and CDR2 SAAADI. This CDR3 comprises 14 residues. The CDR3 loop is CASSVKGWGTEAFF. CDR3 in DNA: TGCGCCAGCAGTGTAAAGGGTTGGGGCACTGAAGCTTTCTTT.

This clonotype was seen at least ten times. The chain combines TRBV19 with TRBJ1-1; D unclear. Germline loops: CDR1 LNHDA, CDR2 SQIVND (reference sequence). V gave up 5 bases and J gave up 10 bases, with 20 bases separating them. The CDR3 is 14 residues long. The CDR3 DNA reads TGTGCCAGTAGTGGCCCGATCATCCCTCAAGGAGCTTTCTTT. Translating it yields CASSGPIIPQGAFF.

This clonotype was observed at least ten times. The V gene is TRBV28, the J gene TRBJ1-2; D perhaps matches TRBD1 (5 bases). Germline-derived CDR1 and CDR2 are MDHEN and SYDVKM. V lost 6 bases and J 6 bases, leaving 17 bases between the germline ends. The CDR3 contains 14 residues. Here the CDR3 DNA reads TGTGCCAGCAGGAACGCAGGGAGGTCGGATGGCTACACCTTC. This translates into CASRNAGRSDGYTF.

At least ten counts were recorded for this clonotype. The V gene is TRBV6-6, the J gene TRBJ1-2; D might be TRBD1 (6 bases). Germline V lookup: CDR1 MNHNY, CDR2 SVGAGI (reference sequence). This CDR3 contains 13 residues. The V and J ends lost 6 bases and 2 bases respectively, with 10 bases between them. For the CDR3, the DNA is TGTGCCAGCAGGGTTGACAGGAACTATGGCTACACCTTC. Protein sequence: CASRVDRNYGYTF.

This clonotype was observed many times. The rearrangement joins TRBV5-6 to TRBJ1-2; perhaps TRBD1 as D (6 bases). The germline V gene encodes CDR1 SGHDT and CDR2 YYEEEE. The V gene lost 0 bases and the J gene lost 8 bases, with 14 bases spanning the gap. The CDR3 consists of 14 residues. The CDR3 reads CASSLGAGGGGYTF. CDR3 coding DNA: TGTGCCAGCAGCTTGGGGGCAGGCGGGGGCGGCTACACCTTC.

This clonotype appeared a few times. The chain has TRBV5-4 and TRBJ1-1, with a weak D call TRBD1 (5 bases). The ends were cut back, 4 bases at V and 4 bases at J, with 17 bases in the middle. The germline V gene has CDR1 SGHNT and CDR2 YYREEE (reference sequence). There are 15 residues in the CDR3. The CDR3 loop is CASSIAGIPGTEAFF. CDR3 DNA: TGTGCCAGCAGCATAGCAGGGATACCAGGCACTGAAGCTTTCTTT. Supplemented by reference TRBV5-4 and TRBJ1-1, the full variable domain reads ETGVTQSPTHLIKTRGQQVTLRCSSQSGHNTVSWYQQALGQGPQFIFQYYREEENGRGNFPPRFSGLQFPNYSSELNVNALELDDSALYLCASSIAGIPGTEAFFGQGTRLTVV.

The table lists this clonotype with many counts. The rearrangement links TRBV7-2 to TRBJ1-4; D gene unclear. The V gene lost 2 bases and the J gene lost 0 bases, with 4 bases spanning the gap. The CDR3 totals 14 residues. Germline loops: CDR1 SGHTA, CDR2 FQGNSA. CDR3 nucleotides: TGTGCCAGCAGCTTATACGCAACTAATGAAAAACTGTTTTTT. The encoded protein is CASSLYATNEKLFF.

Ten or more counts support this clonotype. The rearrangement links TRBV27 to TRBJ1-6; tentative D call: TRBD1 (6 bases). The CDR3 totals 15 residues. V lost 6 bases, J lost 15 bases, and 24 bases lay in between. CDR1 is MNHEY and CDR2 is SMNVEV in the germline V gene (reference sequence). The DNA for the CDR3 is TGTGCCAGCAGCCCTTGGACAGACCCTGAATTGTTCCTCCACTTT. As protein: CASSPWTDPELFLHF.

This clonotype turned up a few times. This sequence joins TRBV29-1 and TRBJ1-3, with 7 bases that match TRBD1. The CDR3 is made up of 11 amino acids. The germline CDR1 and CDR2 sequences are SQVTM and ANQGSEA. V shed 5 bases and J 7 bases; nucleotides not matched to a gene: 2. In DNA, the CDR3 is TGCAGCGTTATACAGGGGAACACCATATATTTT. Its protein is CSVIQGNTIYF.